One and the same sample provided the 9 T cell receptor beta chains below, sequenced in a study of graft-versus-host responses after intestinal transplantation. The method was immunoSEQ multiplex PCR; TCRdb's version includes in-frame clones alone and lacks a portion of them. The sample shows about 88,000 clones, 94% of them seen only once. Their antigens are not known. The specimen was unstimulated CD4+ T cells sorted from spleen or lymph node cells, collected before transplant. Source of these receptors: a human donor who was the organ donor for an intestinal transplant.

This chain uses TRBV6-4 with TRBJ1-1, with D hard to call. CDR1 is MRHNA, CDR2 SNTAGT, per germline. Trimming removed 6 bases at V and 4 bases at J, with 6 bases between. The CDR3 covers 11 residues. For the CDR3, the DNA is TGTGCCAGCAGATCGGGCACTGAAGCTTTCTTT. Amino acid sequence: CASRSGTEAFF.

The chain uses TRBV23-1 and TRBJ1-5; D gene uncertain. TRBV23-1 has ORF status, its function being uncertain. V was cut by 1 base and J by 3 bases, with 19 bases left in between. This CDR3 comprises 18 residues. The CDR3 DNA sequence: TGCGCCAGCAGTCAATTCTTGTTAGGATGCTCCCCCAATCAGCCCCAGCATTTT. It is translated as CASSQFLLGCSPNQPQHF.

The genes are TRBV7-9 and TRBJ1-6; D is unclear. Germline CDR1 reads SEHNR; CDR2 reads FQNEAQ (reference sequence). There are 17 residues in the CDR3. Trimming shortened V by 5 bases and J by 0 bases, and 14 bases separated the two germline ends. This CDR3 reads CASSPSQGSSYNSPLHF. The CDR3 region has the DNA TGTGCCAGCAGCCCGTCCCAAGGAAGCTCCTATAATTCACCCCTCCACTTT. Variable domain in full (rest from reference TRBV7-9 and TRBJ1-6): DTGVSQNPRHKITKRGQNVTFRCDPISEHNRLYWYRQTLGQGPEFLTYFQNEAQLEKSRLLSDRFSAERPKGSFSTLEIQRTEQGDSAMYLCASSPSQGSSYNSPLHFGNGTRLTVT.

The chain combines TRBV5-6 with TRBJ2-5; D is perhaps TRBD1 (5 bases). Germline lookup yields CDR1 SGHDT and CDR2 YYEEEE. V was clipped by 4 bases and J by 3 bases, with 10 bases between them. CDR3 length: 13 amino acids. The CDR3 spells CASSPQQEETQYF. The CDR3 coding sequence is TGTGCCAGCAGCCCACAACAGGAAGAGACCCAGTACTTC. Full variable domain (outside the CDR3, taken from reference TRBV5-6 and TRBJ2-5): DAGVTQSPTHLIKTRGQQVTLRCSPKSGHDTVSWYQQALGQGPQFIFQYYEEEERQRGNFPDRFSGHQFPNYSSELNVNALLLGDSALYLCASSPQQEETQYFGPGTRLLVL.

This chain connects TRBV10-3 to TRBJ2-7; TRBD2 is a possible D gene (6 bases). The CDR3 covers 13 residues. Trimming pared 2 bases from V and 3 bases from J, leaving 8 bases between. CDR1 ENHRY and CDR2 SYGVKD come from the germline V gene. The CDR3 DNA is TGTGCCATCAGTGAGCTGACTAGCTACGAGCAGTACTTC. Translation: CAISELTSYEQYF.

The chain couples TRBV6-1 to TRBJ2-7; D remains unclear. V lost 3 bases to trimming and J lost 2 bases, with 14 bases between them. The germline V gene encodes CDR1 MNHNS and CDR2 SASEGT. CDR3 length: 15 residues. For the CDR3, the DNA is TGTGCCAGCAGTGACGACCGTAACCGACCCTACGAGCAGTACTTC. Its translation is CASSDDRNRPYEQYF.

The chain links TRBV6-6 to TRBJ2-7; TRBD2 matches at 7 bases. Trimming at V came to 1 base and at J to 4 bases, leaving 4 bases not matched to a gene. This CDR3 region has 14 residues. The V gene's germline CDR1 is MNHNY and CDR2 SVGAGI (reference sequence). CDR3 protein: CASSYFAGVYEQYF. The CDR3 DNA sequence: TGTGCCAGCAGTTACTTTGCGGGGGTGTACGAGCAGTACTTC.

The gene calls are TRBV7-6 and TRBJ2-3, with 14 bases that match TRBD2. J gave up 4 bases and V 3 bases, and 3 bases lay outside the gene matches. The germline CDR1 and CDR2 sequences are SGHVS and FNYEAQ. The length of the CDR3 is 16 residues. Here the CDR3 reads CASSLLTSGGADTQYF. In nucleotides, the CDR3 is TGTGCCAGCAGCTTGCTGACTAGCGGGGGGGCAGATACGCAGTATTTT.

The gene calls are TRBV7-3 and TRBJ1-4; possibly TRBD1 for D (5 bases). The length of the CDR3 is 18 residues. Trimming took off 2 bases at V and 3 bases at J, with 19 bases between the two ends. Germline CDR1 and CDR2: SGHTA and FQGTGA. CDR3 DNA: TGTGCCAGCAGCTTAGTACCTCCGGTTGGGGCTTCTAATGAAAAACTGTTTTTT. Its translation: CASSLVPPVGASNEKLFF.